This TCR beta chain was captured by sequencing in a study of graft-versus-host responses after intestinal transplantation. Across the whole study: All recipients were transplanted with multivisceral, liver-intestinal, or isolated intestinal grafts. Each recipient received anti-thymocyte globulin induction, then tacrolimus and steroids for 2 to 4 years.

Only in-frame clones appear in the TCRdb table, and some are missing; sequencing was by immunoSEQ multiplex PCR. The sample carries about 1,700 clones, around 93% recorded once. V gave up 2 bases and J gave up 3 bases; unmatched junction bases: 7. The CDR3 length is 15 residues. Germline CDR1 is LNHDA and CDR2 is SQIVND (reference sequence). Study-wide findings and caveats: Patients with graft-donor T cell macrochimerism had high graft-versus-host to host-versus-graft clonal ratios in allografts. The highest levels of circulating GvH clones went along with early declines in HvG clones after transplant.

Comments on this clone: What it binds is not known.

Sequences were derived from PBMCs, sampled 16 days after intestinal transplant. The sequence was collected from a human patient who received an intestinal transplant, so some T cells may come from the graft donor. The chain links TRBV19 to TRBJ2-7; 7 nucleotides match TRBD1. The CDR3 DNA reads TGTGCCAGTAGTATATTGGGACAGCCGGGCTACGAGCAGTACTTC. Protein: CASSILGQPGYEQYF. The full variable domain, with the rest looked up from reference TRBV19 and TRBJ2-7, is DGGITQSPKYLFRKEGQNVTLSCEQNLNHDAMYWYRQDPGQGLRLIYYSQIVNDFQKGDIAEGYSVSREKKESFPLTVTSAQKNPTAFYLCASSILGQPGYEQYFGPGTRLTVT.